This T cell receptor beta chain was sequenced for a study of CD8 T cells in ankylosing spondylitis. Making use of molecular barcodes, quantitative 5'-RACE generated TCR beta libraries. TCRdb independently ran MiXCR on the 5' RACE reads; one entry per CDR3 protein. The sample lists around 29,000 distinct CDR3 sequences; less than 5.5% were seen once. The CDR3 is made up of 15 amino acids. The germline CDR1 and CDR2 sequences are SGDLS and YYNGEE. Trimming took 4 bases from V and 5 from J; bases not matched to a gene: 7. There are many counts of this clonotype. Specimen: blood, either unsorted or a sorted T cell fraction (not recorded which). The TCR comes from a female donor with ankylosing spondylitis or in good health (not recorded which). J is TRBJ2-5 and V is TRBV9; 11 positions agree with TRBD2. CDR3 bases: TGTGCCAGCAGCCCCCGACTAGCGGGACTGGAGACCCAGTACTTC. Residues: CASSPRLAGLETQYF. The variable domain in full, with the rest retrieved from reference TRBV9 and TRBJ2-5, is DSGVTQTPKHLITATGQRVTLRCSPRSGDLSVYWYQQSLDQGLQFLIQYYNGEERAKGNILERFSAQQFPDLHSELNLSSLELGDSALYFCASSPRLAGLETQYFGPGTRLLVL.